Presented here are 18 T cell receptor beta chains from one specimen sequenced in a study of T cell changes during pregnancy in multiple sclerosis. Profiled with immunoSEQ multiplex PCR; TCRdb holds only in-frame clones, not every one. This sample has just over 35,000 clones, with about nine tenths found just once. The input for sequencing was CD4+ T cells from peripheral blood mononuclear cells, taken after pregnancy. These receptors originate from a female donor in good health, enrolled as a control in a pregnancy study.

The chain carries TRBV4-1 and TRBJ2-2; D perhaps matches TRBD2 (5 bases). This CDR3 is 15 amino acids long. V was cut by 1 base and J by 5 bases, with 11 bases left in between. The germline V gene encodes CDR1 MGHRA and CDR2 YSYEKL. The DNA for the CDR3 is TGCGCCAGCAGCCAAGGGGAGCGGCGGACCGGGGAGCTGTTTTTT. Translating it yields CASSQGERRTGELFF.

V is TRBV5-1 and J is TRBJ1-2; D unclear. Germline V CDR1 and CDR2: SGHRS, YFSETQ. The CDR3 has 13 residues. The V end was cut by 0 bases, the J end by 8 bases, with 11 bases between. The CDR3 bases are TGCGCCAGCAGCTTGGATCAGGTTGGAGGCTACACCTTC. Translating it yields CASSLDQVGGYTF.

The chain carries TRBV4-1 and TRBJ1-2; 7 bases map to TRBD1. V dropped 0 bases and J dropped 2; count of bases not matched to a gene: 9. The CDR3 length is 17 residues. Germline-derived CDR1 and CDR2 are MGHRA and YSYEKL. As DNA, the CDR3 is TGCGCCAGCAGCCAAGATCCCCACGGACAGGCGAACTATGGCTACACCTTC. Protein sequence: CASSQDPHGQANYGYTF.

The V call is TRBV7-2, the J call TRBJ1-1, with D hard to call. V dropped 4 bases and J dropped 1 base, with 10 bases sitting between them. Germline CDR1 and CDR2: SGHTA and FQGNSA. CDR3 length equals 14 residues. The CDR3 loop is CASSSWGENTEAFF. CDR3 sequence (DNA): TGTGCCAGCAGCTCTTGGGGAGAGAACACTGAAGCTTTCTTT.

The chain uses TRBV9 and TRBJ1-5, with D tentatively TRBD1 (5 bases). The CDR3 runs to 13 residues. Germline V gene lookup returns CDR1 SGDLS and CDR2 YYNGEE. Trimming pared 7 bases from V and 7 bases from J, leaving 15 bases between. For the CDR3, the DNA is TGTGCCAGCTCCCGGGGGAGGGACCAGCCCCAGCATTTT. It is translated as CASSRGRDQPQHF. Looking up the rest from reference TRBV9 and TRBJ1-5 gives the full variable domain: DSGVTQTPKHLITATGQRVTLRCSPRSGDLSVYWYQQSLDQGLQFLIQYYNGEERAKGNILERFSAQQFPDLHSELNLSSLELGDSALYFCASSRGRDQPQHFGDGTRLSIL.

The CDR3 DNA follows: TGTGCCAGTAGTCCTCGGACTAGCGGGGGTCCCGGGGAGCTGTTTTTT. Its translation: CASSPRTSGGPGELFF. The chain recombines TRBV19 with TRBJ2-2; 13 bases match TRBD2. Germline trimming cut 5 bases from V and 6 bases from J; bases unmatched to any gene: 6. The CDR3 has 16 residues. The germline CDR1 and CDR2 sequences are LNHDA and SQIVND (reference sequence).

The chain has TRBV10-2 and TRBJ1-1; 7 positions agree with TRBD1. Unmatched junction bases numbered 6, after V lost 7 bases and J lost 1 base. The germline CDR1 and CDR2 sequences are WSHSY and SAAADI. The CDR3 spans 14 residues. CDR3 coding DNA: TGCGCCAGCATACCGGGACAGACGAACACTGAAGCTTTCTTT. Translation gives CASIPGQTNTEAFF.

J is TRBJ2-7 and V is TRBV5-1, with 8 bases aligning to TRBD2. V lost 4 bases, J lost 2 bases, and 8 bases stayed unmatched. CDR1 SGHRS and CDR2 YFSETQ come from the germline V gene. This CDR3 spans 15 amino acids. This chain's CDR3 is CASSPAGTRTYEQYF. DNA for the CDR3: TGCGCCAGCAGCCCCGCAGGGACTAGAACCTACGAGCAGTACTTC.

The chain couples TRBV6-1 to TRBJ2-7, with D uncertain. The CDR3 has 12 residues. Germline loops: CDR1 MNHNS, CDR2 SASEGT. Deletions cut 7 bases from V and 3 bases from J, with 10 bases between. For the CDR3, the DNA is TGTGCCAGCACCGTTAGCCTCTACGAGCAGTACTTC. As protein: CASTVSLYEQYF.

The gene calls are TRBV7-3 and TRBJ2-1; 9 nucleotides align to TRBD2. The CDR3 extends over 17 amino acids. In germline, CDR1 is SGHTA, CDR2 FQGTGA. With V trimmed by 5 bases and J by 3 bases, 11 bases remained unmatched. The CDR3 protein is CASSVSPSGRHYNEQFF. The CDR3 bases are TGTGCCAGCAGCGTTAGTCCCAGCGGGAGGCACTACAATGAGCAGTTCTTC.

The V and J genes are TRBV9 and TRBJ2-1, with 10 bases that match TRBD2. This CDR3 is 15 amino acids long. After removal of 3 bases from V and 6 bases from J, the junction contained 6 bases not matched to a gene. Germline V gene data show CDR1 as SGDLS and CDR2 as YYNGEE. CDR3 sequence (DNA): TGTGCCAGCAGCGCCGAGGGACTAGCGAGCAATGAGCAGTTCTTC. As protein: CASSAEGLASNEQFF.

V and J are TRBV7-2 and TRBJ2-7, with D uncertain. V lost 4 bases, J lost 1 base, and 5 bases lay in between. The CDR3 spans 12 residues. In germline, CDR1 is SGHTA, CDR2 FQGNSA. The chain's CDR3 is CASSYTSYEQYF. CDR3 bases: TGTGCCAGCAGCTACACGTCCTACGAGCAGTACTTC.

V and J are TRBV9 and TRBJ2-7; 9 nucleotides agree with TRBD2. The germline gives CDR1 SGDLS, CDR2 YYNGEE. V lost 0 bases to trimming and J lost 0 bases; unmatched junction nucleotides: 7. The CDR3 runs to 17 residues. In DNA, the CDR3 is TGTGCCAGCAGCGTAGGCGCTAGCGGGGCGAGCTCCTACGAGCAGTACTTC. Its protein is CASSVGASGASSYEQYF.

The V and J genes are TRBV6-1 and TRBJ2-6, with TRBD1 as a possible D gene (6 bases). CDR1 and CDR2 (germline): MNHNS, SASEGT. This CDR3 has 17 residues. V was pared by 4 bases and J by 0 bases, with 13 bases between. The CDR3 spells CASSVRQVSSGANVLTF. CDR3 nucleotides: TGTGCCAGCAGTGTTCGACAGGTTTCCTCTGGGGCCAACGTCCTGACTTTC.

The J gene is TRBJ2-3, the V gene TRBV30; 14 nucleotides agree with TRBD2. Germline loops: CDR1 GTSNPN, CDR2 SVGIG (reference sequence). The CDR3 contains 18 residues. V was clipped by 4 bases and J by 0 bases; unmatched bases: 9. The CDR3 spells CAWNGGLAGVPSTDTQYF. The CDR3 DNA reads as TGTGCCTGGAACGGGGGACTAGCGGGAGTACCCAGCACAGATACGCAGTATTTT.

This sequence joins TRBV4-3 and TRBJ1-4; 7 nucleotides align to TRBD1. The junction had 9 bases not matched to a gene; V was cut back by 1 base and J by 7 bases. Germline CDR1 is LGHNA and CDR2 is YSLEER. The CDR3 consists of 16 residues. The CDR3: CASSQGPGGPGEKLFF. The CDR3 nucleotides are TGCGCCAGCAGCCAAGGCCCAGGGGGACCGGGTGAAAAACTGTTTTTT.

The rearrangement links TRBV7-9 to TRBJ2-7; 7 positions match TRBD2. Germline V gives CDR1 SEHNR, CDR2 FQNEAQ (reference sequence). The CDR3 sequence is 14 residues long. J lost 3 bases, V lost 7 bases, and 9 bases had no gene match. The CDR3 bases are TGTGCCAGCACCCCCGGGACTACTAACTACGAGCAGTACTTC. Amino acids: CASTPGTTNYEQYF.

The V call is TRBV30, the J call TRBJ2-3, with TRBD2 matching 14 bases. Germline V gene lookup returns CDR1 GTSNPN and CDR2 SVGIG (reference sequence). This CDR3 is built from 16 residues. Losses at the gene ends were 1 base for V and 6 bases for J; bases not matched to a gene: 6. The chain's CDR3 is CAWSGGRTSGRDTQYF. DNA for the CDR3: TGTGCCTGGAGTGGTGGCCGGACTAGCGGGAGGGATACGCAGTATTTT.